This T cell receptor beta chain is from a study of blood T cell repertoires in COVID-19. Looking at the study overall: The study drew acute and convalescent COVID-19 samples from the United States, Italy and Spain. Nucleic acid was either cDNA or gDNA, and it came from T cells, B-cell-depleted T cells, or PBMCs.

Trimming stripped 8 bases from V and 7 bases from J, with 9 bases between. The CDR3 is 11 amino acids. In germline, CDR1 is MNHEY, CDR2 SVGAGI. Per the original data handling: Amplification from reference gene primers served as the basis for estimated nucleated cell counts. The repertoire was sequenced with immunoSEQ multiplex PCR; TCRdb's copy has only in-frame clones and lacks some. Clonal size and the V and J genes are those of that table, whereas D and trimming came from the DNA. Among over 55,000 clones listed, approximately 90% were seen once. This clone has only one observation. The V gene is TRBV6-5, the J gene TRBJ2-1, with D perhaps TRBD2 (5 bases). Sequenced input: peripheral blood. This TCR was recovered from a woman older than 75 with COVID-19, enrolled during active disease. CDR3 DNA: TGTGCCAGCGGTAGAGGGAATGAGCAGTTCTTC. Translating it yields CASGRGNEQFF.